The rows below give T cell receptor beta chains drawn from one sample of a study of CXCR3-negative and CXCR3-positive naive CD8 T cells. TCRdb reanalyzed the 5' RACE reads and collapses them to one entry per CDR3 protein, without DNA. Its clone listing holds about 130,000 distinct CDR3 sequences. Sequences were obtained from naive CXCR3- CD8+ T cells from blood. Receptors originate from a human donor in good health. Some clones in this sample may be carry-over from other donors' samples. Both conserved end residues are part of each CDR3.

v_gene	len	j_gene	CDR3aa
TRBV7-2	12	TRBJ1-2	CASSLGDPGYTF
TRBV12-5	17	TRBJ2-7	CASGLVSGGPKSYEQYF
TRBV25-1	14	TRBJ1-2	CASSERAGNYGYTF
TRBV7-2	14	TRBJ2-7	CASSPILGSYEQYF
TRBV12-3/TRBV12-4	16	TRBJ2-1	CASSPAYGTRGNEQFF
TRBV12-3/TRBV12-4	16	TRBJ2-1	CASSSHREDSYNEQFF
TRBV19	14	TRBJ2-7	CASSDRGPDYEQYF
TRBV12-3/TRBV12-4	14	TRBJ2-7	CASSLSTSGYEQYF
TRBV29-1	13	TRBJ1-1	CSVVDSPNTEAFF
TRBV6-5	11	TRBJ1-1	CAVQVNTEAFF
TRBV4-3	14	TRBJ1-2	CASSAGAFNYGYTF
TRBV29-1	16	TRBJ2-7	CSVEGLGPGLPFEQYF
TRBV27	16	TRBJ2-7	CASSLSPATYLYEQYF
TRBV5-1	13	TRBJ2-5	CASSLDYQETQYF
TRBV19	14	TRBJ2-1	CASGWGGVTNEQFF
TRBV15	18	TRBJ2-2	CATSRDDTGGLNTGELFF
TRBV29-1	11	TRBJ2-3	CSVPRTDTQYF
TRBV27	13	TRBJ2-7	CASSLWGPYEQYF
TRBV19	13	TRBJ2-1	CASSPGGYNEQFF
TRBV27	13	TRBJ2-7	CASTQGSSYEQYF
TRBV29-1	17	TRBJ2-3	CSVVTSGRARLSDTQYF
TRBV9	11	TRBJ2-7	CASSPSPDGNF
TRBV15	16	TRBJ2-1	CATSRDRGGVYNEQFF
TRBV6-4	16	TRBJ2-1	CASSDSASGDYNEQFF
TRBV20-1	15	TRBJ2-7	CSARSDDSFSYEQYF
TRBV24-1	16	TRBJ2-1	CATSENRDRGRIVQFF
TRBV7-6	14	TRBJ2-7	CASSLDQRGYEQYF